Sequencing of this T cell receptor beta chain was carried out in a study of CD8 T cells in Susac syndrome. This clonotype has just one count. Deletions cut 5 bases from V and 6 bases from J, with 20 bases between. CDR3 length: 15 residues. CDR1 is MNHEY and CDR2 is SMNVEV in the germline V gene (reference sequence). When the RNA was reverse transcribed, random hexamers were used with an input of about 0.45 to 1 ug. Multiplex PCR with immunoSEQ amplified the TCR beta CDR3 across 54 Vbeta and 13 Jbeta. One entry per CDR3 protein, called by TCRdb with MiXCR from the immunoSEQ multiplex PCR reads. The profile shows about 66,000 distinct CDR3 sequences, around 95% of them singletons. The CD8+ and CD4+ T cells were isolated magnetically using a negative isolation approach, whereas the TEMRA cells were enriched by FACS.

This TCR came from a human donor with multiple sclerosis. Sequences were obtained from CD8+ T cells from PBMCs. The rearrangement joins TRBV27 to TRBJ2-7; D is undetermined. The CDR3 nucleotides read TGTGCCAGCAGTCCCCTCCAAATTACTCCTGTCGAGCAGTACTTC. It is translated as CASSPLQITPVEQYF.